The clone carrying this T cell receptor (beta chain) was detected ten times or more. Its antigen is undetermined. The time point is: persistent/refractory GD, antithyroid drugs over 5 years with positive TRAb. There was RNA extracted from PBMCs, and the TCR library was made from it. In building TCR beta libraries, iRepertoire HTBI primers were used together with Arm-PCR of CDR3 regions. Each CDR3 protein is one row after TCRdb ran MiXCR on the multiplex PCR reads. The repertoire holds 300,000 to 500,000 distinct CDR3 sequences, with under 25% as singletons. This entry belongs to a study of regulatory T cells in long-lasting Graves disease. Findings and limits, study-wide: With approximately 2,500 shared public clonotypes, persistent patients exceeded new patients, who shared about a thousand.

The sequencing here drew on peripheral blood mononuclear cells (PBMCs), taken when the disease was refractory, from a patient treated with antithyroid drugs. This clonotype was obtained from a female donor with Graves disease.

The CDR3 here is CSAREAGVGGETQYF. Here the CDR3 DNA reads TGCAGTGCTAGGGAAGCGGGAGTAGGGGGGGAGACCCAGTACTTC. The chain links TRBV20-1 to TRBJ2-5; 8 positions agree with TRBD2. The V and J ends lost 3 bases and 5 bases, in that order; junction bases with no gene match: 11. This CDR3 is built from 15 residues. Germline assignment: CDR1 DFQATT and CDR2 SNEGSKA (reference sequence).